Sequencing of this T cell receptor (beta chain) was carried out in a study of naive and memory T cell subsets. Study-level points and caveats: Over 85% of naive TCR sequences appeared only once, unlike memory subsets. In CD4 and CD8 cells, diversity dropped from naive through EMRA. Between naive and memory subsets, TCR abundance power law exponents differed.

An equimolar mix of two oligonucleotides served as the beta constant-region primer for TRBC1 and TRBC2. An oligonucleotide with the SP2 primer and a 12-nucleotide UMI was ligated to the cDNA 3' end. TCRdb re-called the UMI-ligation and nested PCR reads with MiXCR, one entry per CDR3 protein. The table lists around 160,000 distinct CDR3 sequences, approximately 15% of them singletons, with approximately 0.13% in the top ten. Comments on this clonotype: As yet, its antigen is unknown.

The V segment lost 0 bases and the J segment 6 bases; nucleotides outside the gene matches: 8. Germline CDR1 LNHNV, CDR2 YYDKDF (reference sequence). The length of the CDR3 is 16 residues. The source of this sequence is a human donor in good health. The J gene is TRBJ2-1, the V gene TRBV15; 7 positions match TRBD2. The sequencing input was naive CD4+ T cells from blood. CDR3 in amino acids: CATSRDLGSGINEQFF. In DNA, the CDR3 is TGTGCCACCAGCAGAGATCTTGGGAGCGGGATCAATGAGCAGTTCTTC.